The 6 T cell receptor beta chains listed next were all sequenced from one sample in a study of OX40 agonist ivuxolimab in advanced cancers. Some clones are missing from TCRdb's copy, which holds only in-frame ones; the method was immunoSEQ multiplex PCR. The data show fewer than 85,000 clones, about 88% seen once. The sequenced sample was CD4+ or CD8+ T cells sorted from blood, obtained in a trial of the OX40 agonist ivuxolimab. The source is an adult with an advanced solid tumor such as melanoma, head and neck, liver or kidney cancer.

The chain employs TRBV5-5 and TRBJ2-4, with 7 bases that match TRBD1. Germline loops: CDR1 SGHKS, CDR2 YYEKEE (reference sequence). CDR3 size: 17 residues. Trimming took 6 bases from V and 0 from J; bases not matched to a gene: 12. CDR3 nucleotides: TGTGCCAGCAAAGGGACAGCCCAATCGCTAGCCAAAAACATTCAGTACTTC. It encodes CASKGTAQSLAKNIQYF.

The chain links TRBV2 to TRBJ1-6, with D unresolved. Germline lookup yields CDR1 SNHLY and CDR2 FYNNEI. The V gene lost 5 bases and the J gene lost 10 bases, with 6 bases spanning the gap. CDR3 size: 11 residues. CDR3 DNA sequence: TGTGCCAGCAGTCCCAGGTCACCCCTCCACTTT. Translating gives CASSPRSPLHF.

The rearrangement joins TRBV28 to TRBJ2-7, with D possibly being TRBD1 or TRBD2 (5 bases each). This CDR3 is 14 amino acids long. Deletions cut 5 bases from V and 0 bases from J, with 11 bases between. Per germline, CDR1 MDHEN and CDR2 SYDVKM. CDR3 nucleotides: TGTGCCAGCAGTCCCCAGGGACCCTCCTACGAGCAGTACTTC. Residues: CASSPQGPSYEQYF.

This clone turned up a few times. One junction end does not reproduce the germline sequence, and a read error may be involved. The V call is TRBV7-8, the J call TRBJ2-1; 10 nucleotides align to TRBD2. Germline V gene sequence: CDR1 SGHVS, CDR2 FQNEAQ. The CDR3 length is 13 residues. CDR3 residues: CASRLAGGNEQFF. The CDR3 nucleotides are TGTGCCAGCAGGTTAGCGGGAGGTAATGAGCAGTTCTTC.

CDR3 in DNA: TGCGCCAGCAGCTTGGAGGGTAGCGGGGGGTACGAGCAGTACTTC. Its protein is CASSLEGSGGYEQYF. The chain has TRBV5-1 and TRBJ2-7, with 10 bases fitting TRBD2. With 0 bases clipped from V and 4 bases from J, the junction kept 4 bases outside the gene matches. CDR1 and CDR2 from the germline V gene are SGHRS and YFSETQ. This CDR3 is built from 15 residues.

The CDR3 DNA reads as TGCGCCAGCAGCCAAGATAGAATCGGCAGGACTCTGTATGGCTACACCTTC. As protein: CASSQDRIGRTLYGYTF. The rearrangement uses TRBV4-1 and TRBJ1-2, with D unresolved. V was shortened by 0 bases and J by 5 bases, with 19 bases between the two germline ends. The CDR3 is 17 amino acids. Germline assignment: CDR1 MGHRA and CDR2 YSYEKL.